Each of the 11 T cell receptor beta chains below was sequenced from the same sample in a study of blood T cells in healthy people across ages. Alongside a J-beta primer mix, a sample-barcoded 5' primer served in a second PCR lasting about 7 to 11 cycles. Using its own MiXCR run on the 5' RACE reads, TCRdb lists one record per CDR3 protein. The table lists roughly 1.9 million distinct CDR3 sequences, about two fifths of them singletons. The sequencing input was blood. The origin of the receptors is a human donor in good health.

The chain is built from TRBV7-2 and TRBJ2-4; possibly TRBD1 for D (5 bases). The J call may be mistaken, given a closer DNA end match to TRBJ2-7. CDR3 length equals 15 residues. Germline V gene lookup returns CDR1 SGHTA and CDR2 FQGNSA. The chain's CDR3 is CASSLGWGIGYEQYF. The CDR3 bases are TGTGCCAGCAGCTTAGGGTGGGGCATTGGTTACGAGCAGTACTTC.

The rearrangement joins TRBV4-2 to TRBJ2-3; TRBD2 agrees at 9 bases. The CDR3 sequence is 16 residues long. Trimming cost V 4 bases and J 0 bases; bases outside gene matches: 5. Germline CDR1 is LGHNA and CDR2 is YNFKEQ. This CDR3 reads CASSRGLASSTDTQYF. CDR3 coding DNA: TGTGCCAGCAGCCGCGGACTAGCGTCTAGCACAGATACGCAGTATTTT.

CDR3 loop: CASTALAGGSYEQYF. The CDR3 bases are TGTGCCAGCACCGCACTAGCGGGTGGCTCCTACGAGCAGTACTTC. V usage is TRBV28 and J usage is TRBJ2-7; TRBD2 matches at 9 bases. Germline V gene sequence: CDR1 MDHEN, CDR2 SYDVKM. J gave up 0 bases and V 7 bases, and 7 bases lay outside the gene matches. The length of the CDR3 is 15 residues.

This clonotype has more than one count but fewer than ten. This chain connects TRBV20-1 to TRBJ2-7; D is possibly TRBD1 (5 bases). This CDR3 comprises 13 residues. Trimming pared 7 bases from V and 1 base from J, leaving 14 bases between. The V gene's germline CDR1 is DFQATT and CDR2 SNEGSKA (reference sequence). CDR3 region: CSGKQGPSYEQYF. As DNA, the CDR3 is TGCAGTGGGAAGCAGGGCCCTTCCTACGAGCAGTACTTC.

V usage is TRBV6-6 and J usage is TRBJ1-5; D is possibly TRBD1 (6 bases). The ends were cut back, 6 bases at V and 3 bases at J, with 15 bases in the middle. Germline CDR1 reads MNHNY; CDR2 reads SVGAGI (reference sequence). This CDR3 is 15 amino acids long. CDR3 coding DNA: TGTGCCAGCAGAAGGGGGGCCCAAAACAATCAGCCCCAGCATTTT. Its protein product is CASRRGAQNNQPQHF.

Turning to this clonotype: The junction does not match germline at one end; this may be a read error. This chain joins TRBV6-6 and TRBJ2-5; TRBD1 matches at 7 bases. CDR3 length: 16 amino acids. The V gene's germline CDR1 is MNHNY and CDR2 SVGAGI (reference sequence). CDR3 region: CASSYTGTGVGQTQHF. CDR3 DNA: TGTGCCAGCAGTTATACAGGGACCGGGGTGGGACAGACCCAGCACTTC.

This clonotype has at least ten counts. The V call is TRBV7-8, the J call TRBJ2-1; weak D call: TRBD2 (5 bases). The V end was cut by 5 bases, the J end by 8 bases, with 22 bases between. CDR1 and CDR2 (germline): SGHVS, FQNEAQ. This CDR3 comprises 16 residues. The CDR3 region is CASSPSLGWGADEQFF. CDR3 nucleotides: TGTGCCAGCAGCCCTTCTCTAGGTTGGGGAGCGGATGAGCAGTTCTTC.

CDR3 sequence: CSAERGDRWGKLFF. The CDR3 DNA reads TGCAGTGCGGAGAGAGGTGACAGGTGGGGAAAACTGTTTTTT. This chain connects TRBV20-1 to TRBJ1-4; D perhaps matches TRBD1 (6 bases). V was clipped by 6 bases and J by 10 bases, with 21 bases between them. Per the germline V gene, CDR1 is DFQATT and CDR2 is SNEGSKA (reference sequence). The CDR3 covers 14 residues.

This clonotype was detected only a few times. This chain joins TRBV6-2 or TRBV6-3 and TRBJ2-1; unclear D gene. Germline lookup yields CDR1 MNHEY and CDR2 SVGEGT. V lost 0 bases and J lost 6, with 9 bases in between. This CDR3 comprises 14 residues. The CDR3 protein is CASSYSLIPNEQFF. DNA of the CDR3: TGTGCCAGCAGTTACTCGTTAATTCCCAATGAGCAGTTCTTC.

The rearrangement uses TRBV27 and TRBJ2-1; the D gene could be TRBD1 or TRBD2 (5 bases each). Trimming took 5 bases from V and 0 from J, leaving 11 bases between them. The V gene's germline CDR1 is MNHEY and CDR2 SMNVEV (reference sequence). The CDR3 totals 15 residues. CDR3 nucleotides: TGTGCCAGCAGTCCATGGGGGAGCTCCTACAATGAGCAGTTCTTC. This encodes CASSPWGSSYNEQFF.

The chain couples TRBV7-2 to TRBJ2-1; D gene ambiguous. V was cut by 3 bases and J by 2 bases, with 8 bases left in between. Germline CDR1 and CDR2: SGHTA and FQGNSA. The CDR3 extends over 14 amino acids. The CDR3 is CTSSFGRAYNEQFF. CDR3 nucleotides: TGTACCAGCAGCTTCGGACGGGCCTACAATGAGCAGTTCTTC. The whole variable domain, remainder taken from reference TRBV7-2 and TRBJ2-1, is GAGVSQSPSNKVTEKGKDVELRCDPISGHTALYWYRQSLGQGLEFLIYFQGNSAPDKSGLPSDRFSAERTGGSVSTLTIQRTQQEDSAVYLCTSSFGRAYNEQFFGPGTRLTVL.